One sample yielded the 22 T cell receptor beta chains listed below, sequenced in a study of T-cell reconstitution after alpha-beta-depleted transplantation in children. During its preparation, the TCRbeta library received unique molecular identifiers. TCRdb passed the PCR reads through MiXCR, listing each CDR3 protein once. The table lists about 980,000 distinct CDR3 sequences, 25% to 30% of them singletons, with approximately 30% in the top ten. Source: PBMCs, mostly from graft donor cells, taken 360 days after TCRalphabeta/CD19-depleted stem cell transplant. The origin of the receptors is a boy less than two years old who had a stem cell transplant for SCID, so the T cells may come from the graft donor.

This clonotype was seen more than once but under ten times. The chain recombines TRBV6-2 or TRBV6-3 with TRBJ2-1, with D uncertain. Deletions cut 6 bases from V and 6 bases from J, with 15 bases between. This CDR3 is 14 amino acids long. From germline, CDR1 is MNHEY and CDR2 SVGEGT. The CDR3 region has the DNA TGTGCCAGCAGCCCCCGAGGTGCCTTCAATGAGCAGTTCTTC. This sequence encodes CASSPRGAFNEQFF.

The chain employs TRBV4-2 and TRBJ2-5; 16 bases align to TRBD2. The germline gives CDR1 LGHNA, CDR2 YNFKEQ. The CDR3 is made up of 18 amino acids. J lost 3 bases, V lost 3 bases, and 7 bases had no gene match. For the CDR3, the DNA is TGTGCCAGCAGCCAGACCGGGACTAGCGGGGGGGCGAAAGAGACCCAGTACTTC. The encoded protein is CASSQTGTSGGAKETQYF.

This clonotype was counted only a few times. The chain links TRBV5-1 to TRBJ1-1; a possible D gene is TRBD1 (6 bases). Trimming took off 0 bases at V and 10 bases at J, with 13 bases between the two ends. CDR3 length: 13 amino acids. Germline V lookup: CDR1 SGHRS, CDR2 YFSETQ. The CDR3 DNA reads TGCGCCAGCAGCTTGGAAGGTACAGGGAGAGCTTTCTTT. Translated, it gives CASSLEGTGRAFF. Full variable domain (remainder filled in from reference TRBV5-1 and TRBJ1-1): KAGVTQTPRYLIKTRGQQVTLSCSPISGHRSVSWYQQTPGQGLQFLFEYFSETQRNKGNFPGRFSGRQFSNSRSEMNVSTLELGDSALYLCASSLEGTGRAFFGQGTRLTVV.

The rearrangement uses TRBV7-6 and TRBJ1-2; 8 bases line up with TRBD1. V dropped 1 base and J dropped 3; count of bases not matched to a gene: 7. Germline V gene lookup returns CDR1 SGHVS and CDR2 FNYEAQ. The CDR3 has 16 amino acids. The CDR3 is CASSLGTGSFDYGYTF. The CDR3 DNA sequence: TGTGCCAGCAGCTTAGGGACAGGGTCTTTTGACTATGGCTACACCTTC.

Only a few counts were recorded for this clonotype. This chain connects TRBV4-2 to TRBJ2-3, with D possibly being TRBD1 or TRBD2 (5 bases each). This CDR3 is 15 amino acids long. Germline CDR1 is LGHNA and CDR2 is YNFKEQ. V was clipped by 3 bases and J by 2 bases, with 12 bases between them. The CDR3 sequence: CASSHSRENTDTQYF. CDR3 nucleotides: TGTGCCAGCAGCCACTCCAGGGAGAACACAGATACGCAGTATTTT.

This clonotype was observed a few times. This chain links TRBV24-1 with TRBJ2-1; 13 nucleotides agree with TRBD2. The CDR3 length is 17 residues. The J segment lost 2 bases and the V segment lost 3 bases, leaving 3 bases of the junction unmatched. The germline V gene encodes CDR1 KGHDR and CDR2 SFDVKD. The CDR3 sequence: CATSDPGTSGTYNEQFF. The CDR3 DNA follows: TGTGCCACCAGTGATCCGGGGACTAGCGGGACCTACAATGAGCAGTTCTTC.

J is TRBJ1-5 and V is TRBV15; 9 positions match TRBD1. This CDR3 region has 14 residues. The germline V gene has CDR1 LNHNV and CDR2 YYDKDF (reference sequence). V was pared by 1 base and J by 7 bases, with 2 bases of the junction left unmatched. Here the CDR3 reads CATSRGDREQPQHF. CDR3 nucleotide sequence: TGTGCCACCAGCAGAGGGGACAGGGAACAGCCCCAGCATTTT.

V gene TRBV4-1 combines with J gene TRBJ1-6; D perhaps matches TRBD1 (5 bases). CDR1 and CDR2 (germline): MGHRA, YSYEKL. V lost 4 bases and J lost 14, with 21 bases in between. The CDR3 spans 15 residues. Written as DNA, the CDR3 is TGCGCCAGCAGCCCTGGAAAAGGGGTTTTGTGGGCCCTCCACTTT. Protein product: CASSPGKGVLWALHF.

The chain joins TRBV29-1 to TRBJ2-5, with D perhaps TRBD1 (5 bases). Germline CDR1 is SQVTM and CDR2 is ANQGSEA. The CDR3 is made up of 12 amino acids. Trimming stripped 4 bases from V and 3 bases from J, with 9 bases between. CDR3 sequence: CSVAYRKETQYF. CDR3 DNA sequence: TGCAGCGTTGCGTACAGGAAAGAGACCCAGTACTTC.

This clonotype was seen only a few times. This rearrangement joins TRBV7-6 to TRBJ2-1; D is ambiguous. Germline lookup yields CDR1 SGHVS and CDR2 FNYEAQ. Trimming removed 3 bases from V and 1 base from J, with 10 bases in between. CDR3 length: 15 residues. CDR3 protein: CASSLLPVSYNEQFF. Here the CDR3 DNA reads TGTGCCAGCAGCTTGTTACCCGTATCCTACAATGAGCAGTTCTTC.

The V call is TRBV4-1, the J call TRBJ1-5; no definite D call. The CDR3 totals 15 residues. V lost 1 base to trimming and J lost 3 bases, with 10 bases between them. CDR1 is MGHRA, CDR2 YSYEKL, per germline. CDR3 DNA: TGCGCCAGCAGCCAAGCTTTCAGGATCAATCAGCCCCAGCATTTT. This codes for CASSQAFRINQPQHF.

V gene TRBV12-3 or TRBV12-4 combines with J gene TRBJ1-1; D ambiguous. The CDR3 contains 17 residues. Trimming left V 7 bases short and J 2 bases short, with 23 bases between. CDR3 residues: CASTIDVRTEVNTEAFF. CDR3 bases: TGTGCCAGCACCATCGACGTGCGGACTGAGGTTAACACTGAAGCTTTCTTT.

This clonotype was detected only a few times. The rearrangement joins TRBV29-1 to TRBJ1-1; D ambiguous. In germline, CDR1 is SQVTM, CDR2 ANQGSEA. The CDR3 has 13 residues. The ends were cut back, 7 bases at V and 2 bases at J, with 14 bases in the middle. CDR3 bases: TGCAGCGCCGTGGGTAACTATAACACTGAAGCTTTCTTT. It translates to CSAVGNYNTEAFF.

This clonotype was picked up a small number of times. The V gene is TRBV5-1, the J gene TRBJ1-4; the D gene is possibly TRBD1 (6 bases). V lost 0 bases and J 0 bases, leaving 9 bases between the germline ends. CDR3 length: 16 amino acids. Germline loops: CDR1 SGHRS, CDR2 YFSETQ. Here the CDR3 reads CASSLGTVATNEKLFF. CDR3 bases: TGCGCCAGCAGCTTGGGGACAGTTGCAACTAATGAAAAACTGTTTTTT.

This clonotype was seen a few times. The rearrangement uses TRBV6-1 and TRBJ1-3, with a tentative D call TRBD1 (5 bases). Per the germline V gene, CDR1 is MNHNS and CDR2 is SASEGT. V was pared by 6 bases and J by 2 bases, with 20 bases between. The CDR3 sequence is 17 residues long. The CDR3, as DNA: TGTGCCAGCAGGTCCGGGGCCCCAATCGGCACTGGAAACACCATATATTTT. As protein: CASRSGAPIGTGNTIYF.

Here the CDR3 reads CAWSLWMNTEAFF. The CDR3 nucleotides are TGTGCCTGGAGTCTCTGGATGAACACTGAAGCTTTCTTT. This chain connects TRBV30 to TRBJ1-1; D is unclear. Germline V gene lookup returns CDR1 GTSNPN and CDR2 SVGIG (reference sequence). The CDR3 sequence is 13 residues long. V was shortened by 2 bases and J by 0 bases, with 7 bases between the two germline ends.

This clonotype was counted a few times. The CDR3 nucleotides are TGTGCCAGCAGTCCGGGAGACAGGGACAACCTAGAGACCCAGTACTTC. It encodes CASSPGDRDNLETQYF. The genes are TRBV12-3 or TRBV12-4 and TRBJ2-5, with a weak D call TRBD1 (7 bases). This CDR3 spans 16 amino acids. Trimming pared 5 bases from V and 4 bases from J, leaving 20 bases between.

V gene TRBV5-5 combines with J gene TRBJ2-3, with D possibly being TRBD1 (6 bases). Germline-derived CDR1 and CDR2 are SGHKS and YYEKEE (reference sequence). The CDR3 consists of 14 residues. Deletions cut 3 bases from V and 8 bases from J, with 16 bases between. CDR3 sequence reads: CASSSRDIVGTQYF. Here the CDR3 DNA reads TGTGCCAGCAGCTCTCGGGACATCGTAGGTACGCAGTATTTT.

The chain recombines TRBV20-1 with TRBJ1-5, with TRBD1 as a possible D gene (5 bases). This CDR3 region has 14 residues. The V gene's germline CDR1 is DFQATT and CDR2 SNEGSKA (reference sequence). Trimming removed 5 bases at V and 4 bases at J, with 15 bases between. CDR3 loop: CSAPSTGLNQPQHF. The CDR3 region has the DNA TGCAGTGCTCCCTCCACAGGCCTAAATCAGCCCCAGCATTTT.

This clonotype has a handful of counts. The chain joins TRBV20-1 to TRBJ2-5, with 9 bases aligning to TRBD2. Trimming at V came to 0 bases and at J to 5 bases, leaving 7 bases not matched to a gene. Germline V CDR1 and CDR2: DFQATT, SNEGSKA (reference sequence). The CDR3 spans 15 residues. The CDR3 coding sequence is TGCAGTGCTAGAGATCTTAGCGGGGGCTGGGAGACCCAGTACTTC. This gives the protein CSARDLSGGWETQYF.

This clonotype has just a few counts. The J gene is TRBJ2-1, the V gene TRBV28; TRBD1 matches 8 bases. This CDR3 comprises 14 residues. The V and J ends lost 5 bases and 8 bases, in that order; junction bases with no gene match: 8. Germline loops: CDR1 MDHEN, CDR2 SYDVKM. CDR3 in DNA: TGTGCCAGCAGTATGGACAGGGAGATCCATGAGCAGTTCTTC. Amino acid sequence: CASSMDREIHEQFF.

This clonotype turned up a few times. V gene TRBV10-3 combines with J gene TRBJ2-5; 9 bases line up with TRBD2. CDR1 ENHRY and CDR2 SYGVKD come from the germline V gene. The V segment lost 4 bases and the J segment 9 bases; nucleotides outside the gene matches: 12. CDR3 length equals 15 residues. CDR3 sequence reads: CAISVEPTGGGAQYF. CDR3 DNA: TGTGCCATCAGTGTAGAACCGACAGGCGGGGGGGCCCAGTACTTC.